Below are 7 T cell receptor beta chains sequenced from a single sample in a study of immune cell composition in non-small cell lung cancer. Profiling relied on immunoSEQ multiplex PCR, and the TCRdb table lists in-frame clones only, not all of them. Altogether around 2,500 clones are present, 81% being singletons, with the ten largest covering under 5%. The sequencing sample was made of lung tumor tissue. All receptors derive from a human donor with non-small cell lung cancer.

V usage is TRBV7-9 and J usage is TRBJ2-7; 9 bases agree with TRBD1. The J segment lost 5 bases and the V segment lost 3 bases, leaving 11 bases of the junction unmatched. The CDR3 is made up of 16 amino acids. In germline, CDR1 is SEHNR, CDR2 FQNEAQ (reference sequence). The CDR3 DNA sequence: TGTGCCAGCAGCTTTAATACGGGACAGGGAACCCACGAGCAGTACTTC. Protein product: CASSFNTGQGTHEQYF.

The chain employs TRBV6-6 and TRBJ1-2, with 12 nucleotides matching TRBD1. V lost 6 bases to trimming and J lost 8 bases; unmatched junction nucleotides: 7. The length of the CDR3 is 14 residues. The germline V gene has CDR1 MNHNY and CDR2 SVGAGI (reference sequence). CDR3 loop: CASRSGQGAGGYTF. CDR3 DNA: TGTGCCAGCAGGTCGGGACAGGGGGCGGGAGGCTACACCTTC.

This chain joins TRBV2 and TRBJ2-1; possible D gene TRBD1, 6 bases. V was clipped by 8 bases and J by 6 bases, with 11 bases between them. The CDR3 length is 12 residues. Per the germline V gene, CDR1 is SNHLY and CDR2 is FYNNEI. CDR3 protein: CASHRAGNEQFF. The CDR3 nucleotides read TGTGCCAGCCACAGGGCGGGCAATGAGCAGTTCTTC.

The J gene is TRBJ1-1, the V gene TRBV18, with 7 bases lining up with TRBD1. The CDR3 extends over 15 amino acids. V lost 5 bases, J lost 1 base, and 7 bases stayed unmatched. CDR1 KGHSH and CDR2 LQKENI come from the germline V gene. CDR3 DNA sequence: TGTGCCAGCTCATCGATGACAGGGTCGAACACTGAAGCTTTCTTT. Translation: CASSSMTGSNTEAFF. The full variable domain, completed using reference TRBV18 and TRBJ1-1, is NAGVMQNPRHLVRRRGQEARLRCSPMKGHSHVYWYRQLPEEGLKFMVYLQKENIIDESGMPKERFSAEFPKEGPSILRIQQVVRGDSAAYFCASSSMTGSNTEAFFGQGTRLTVV.

CDR3: CASSPLGLADTDTQYF. The CDR3 nucleotides are TGTGCCAGCAGCCCCCTTGGACTAGCAGACACAGATACGCAGTATTTT. The rearrangement joins TRBV7-3 to TRBJ2-3, with 8 nucleotides matching TRBD2. This CDR3 region has 16 residues. V dropped 5 bases and J dropped 2; count of bases not matched to a gene: 9. Germline CDR1 is SGHTA and CDR2 is FQGTGA.

V is TRBV28 and J is TRBJ2-1; TRBD2 aligns across 9 bases. Looked up from germline, CDR1 is MDHEN and CDR2 is SYDVKM. CDR3 length: 18 residues. The junction had 14 bases not matched to a gene; V was cut back by 5 bases and J by 3 bases. The CDR3 loop reads CASSPLSPGLANYNEQFF. The CDR3 DNA sequence: TGTGCCAGCAGTCCCCTCTCTCCGGGACTAGCTAACTACAATGAGCAGTTCTTC. The full variable domain, with the rest looked up from reference TRBV28 and TRBJ2-1, is DVKVTQSSRYLVKRTGEKVFLECVQDMDHENMFWYRQDPGLGLRLIYFSYDVKMKEKGDIPEGYSVSREKKERFSLILESASTNQTSMYLCASSPLSPGLANYNEQFFGPGTRLTVL.

This chain joins TRBV28 and TRBJ2-5, with D possibly TRBD1 on 8 matching bases. The J call is doubtful: the DNA matches TRBJ2-7 better. The CDR3 runs to 16 residues. Germline CDR1 reads MDHEN; CDR2 reads SYDVKM. CDR3 sequence reads: CASSSQGEGGFYEQYF. CDR3 nucleotide sequence: TGTGCCAGCAGCTCACAGGGGGAGGGGGGATTCTACGAGCAGTACTTC.